The 12 T cell receptor beta chains below all came from one sample that was sequenced in a study of neurological immune-mediated disorders. One entry per CDR3 protein, called by TCRdb with MiXCR from the 5' RACE reads. Of around 62,000 distinct CDR3 sequences in the sample, more than 3.5% were seen once. Input material: PBMCs. These receptors originate from a man aged 45-60 years with multiple sclerosis.

In its sample, this clonotype was seen a few times. V usage is TRBV5-1 and J usage is TRBJ2-2; no clear D. Deletions cut 4 bases from V and 6 bases from J, with 4 bases between. CDR3 length equals 11 residues. Germline CDR1 and CDR2: SGHRS and YFSETQ. The CDR3 DNA sequence: TGCGCCAGCAGCGCCCCCGGGGAGCTGTTTTTT. Translating gives CASSAPGELFF.

This clonotype was counted at least ten times. The genes are TRBV6-5 and TRBJ2-7, with 9 bases matching TRBD1. V shed 7 bases and J 1 base; nucleotides not matched to a gene: 11. The CDR3 runs to 16 residues. Germline loops: CDR1 MNHEY, CDR2 SVGAGI. The CDR3 coding sequence is TGTGCCAGCAAAACCGGGACAGGGTCCCCTTCCTACGAGCAGTACGTC. Amino acid sequence: CASKTGTGSPSYEQYV.

Many counts were recorded for this clonotype. The chain combines TRBV6-5 with TRBJ2-1, with 9 bases aligning to TRBD2. V shed 6 bases and J 2 bases; nucleotides not matched to a gene: 8. Germline V gives CDR1 MNHEY, CDR2 SVGAGI. The CDR3 has 16 residues. CDR3 DNA sequence: TGTGCCAGCAGCTCGAATATAGCGGGAGCCTACAATGAGCAGTTCTTC. Translated: CASSSNIAGAYNEQFF.

This clonotype was seen ten or more times. V and J are TRBV29-1 and TRBJ2-1; 7 bases align to TRBD1. CDR1 and CDR2 from the germline V gene are SQVTM and ANQGSEA. Germline trimming cut 7 bases from V and 0 bases from J; bases unmatched to any gene: 9. CDR3 length equals 15 residues. CDR3 coding DNA: TGCAGCGCCCCTCCCCCAGGGGGCTCCTACAATGAGCAGTTCTTC. Residues: CSAPPPGGSYNEQFF.

This clonotype was counted ten times or more. The rearrangement uses TRBV7-6 and TRBJ1-1, with D perhaps TRBD1 (6 bases). From germline, CDR1 is SGHVS and CDR2 FNYEAQ. V lost 0 bases to trimming and J lost 4 bases, with 15 bases between them. CDR3 size: 16 residues. The CDR3 loop reads CASSLARGGQGTEAFF. In DNA form, the CDR3 reads TGTGCCAGCAGCTTAGCCAGGGGCGGTCAGGGCACTGAAGCTTTCTTT.

This clonotype has a count of ten or more. This chain connects TRBV24-1 to TRBJ2-1; possibly TRBD2 for D (5 bases). Trimming removed 2 bases at V and 6 bases at J, with 16 bases between. The CDR3 has 16 amino acids. In germline, CDR1 is KGHDR, CDR2 SFDVKD. The CDR3 DNA reads as TGTGCCACCAGTGATTATGCACTCGAGGGAAGCAATGAGCAGTTCTTC. Translated: CATSDYALEGSNEQFF.

This clonotype was observed many times. The rearrangement joins TRBV20-1 to TRBJ1-3; D not certain. Deletions cut 2 bases from V and 1 base from J, with 12 bases between. The CDR3 totals 15 residues. Germline CDR1 and CDR2: DFQATT and SNEGSKA (reference sequence). Here the CDR3 DNA reads TGCAGTGCTAGACCCCGCCGGGGTTCTGGAAACACCATATATTTT. Translated: CSARPRRGSGNTIYF.

This clonotype was seen many times. The V and J genes are TRBV12-3 or TRBV12-4 and TRBJ1-6; the D is unclear. V was shortened by 7 bases and J by 11 bases, with 15 bases between the two germline ends. CDR3 size: 13 residues. In DNA, the CDR3 is TGTGCCAGCACCTTCACAGAGGGTACACCCCTCCACTTT. Protein product: CASTFTEGTPLHF.

The rearrangement joins TRBV9 to TRBJ2-3; TRBD2 is a possible D gene (5 bases). The CDR3 runs to 15 residues. V lost 4 bases and J lost 1, with 13 bases in between. CDR1 and CDR2 (germline): SGDLS, YYNGEE. CDR3 residues: CASSLSGLRTDTQYF. For the CDR3, the DNA is TGTGCCAGCAGCCTCTCCGGACTGCGCACAGATACGCAGTATTTT.

This clonotype was recorded at least ten times. The V call is TRBV28, the J call TRBJ2-4; 8 nucleotides agree with TRBD1. This CDR3 contains 16 residues. V dropped 3 bases and J dropped 2; count of bases not matched to a gene: 6. Germline V gives CDR1 MDHEN, CDR2 SYDVKM. CDR3 amino acids: CASSFGQGGTKNIQYF. CDR3 sequence (DNA): TGTGCCAGCAGTTTCGGACAGGGCGGAACCAAAAACATTCAGTACTTC.

This clonotype has ten or more counts. The chain combines TRBV4-3 with TRBJ1-1; D is unclear. The CDR3 is 14 residues long. Deletions cut 4 bases from V and 0 bases from J, with 9 bases between. CDR1 and CDR2 (germline): LGHNA, YSLEER. CDR3: CASSRRSVNTEAFF. The CDR3 nucleotides read TGCGCCAGCAGCCGTCGATCCGTGAACACTGAAGCTTTCTTT.

This clonotype occurred many times. This chain links TRBV6-2 or TRBV6-3 with TRBJ2-7; D is ambiguous. This CDR3 region has 12 residues. Germline V gene sequence: CDR1 MNHEY, CDR2 SVGEGT. Trimming took off 5 bases at V and 0 bases at J, with 5 bases between the two ends. The chain's CDR3 is CASSPLSYEQYF. The CDR3 coding sequence is TGTGCCAGCAGTCCTCTCTCCTACGAGCAGTACTTC.